This paragraph covers one T cell receptor (beta chain) sequence. These data are taken from a study of blood T cell repertoires in COVID-19. Turning to the study itself: The United States, Italy and Spain were the sources of the acute and convalescent COVID-19 samples. PBMCs, B-cell-depleted T cells, or T cells provided the cDNA or gDNA that made up the material.

The CDR3 runs to 16 residues. Trimming shortened V by 0 bases and J by 3 bases, and 11 bases separated the two germline ends. CDR1 is WSHSY and CDR2 is SAAADI in the germline V gene. In the authors' methods: Reference gene primer amplification gave nucleated cell count estimates. Assay used: immunoSEQ multiplex PCR; TCRdb lists only in-frame clones, some missing. V and J calls and clone size are those listed in that table; D and trimming were worked out from the DNA. This repertoire shows around 200,000 clones, 70% to 80% found once; its top ten account for 13%. The sequenced sample was peripheral blood. This TCR came from a man aged 45-60 years who had recovered from COVID-19. The chain recombines TRBV10-2 with TRBJ2-2; TRBD2 is a possible D gene (6 bases). In DNA, the CDR3 is TGCGCCAGCAGTGAGTCTTACGGGAGACACACCGGGGAGCTGTTTTTT. This encodes CASSESYGRHTGELFF.